This TCR beta chain was recorded in a study of T cell repertoires in cytomegalovirus infection. Study-level points and caveats: CMV-specific TCR beta clonotypes restricted by HLA-C were the ones dominating the ex vivo response.

There are 13 residues in the CDR3. Trimming left V 1 base short and J 4 bases short, with 8 bases between. Germline V gene lookup returns CDR1 LNHNV and CDR2 YYDKDF (reference sequence). From the reads, TCRdb called clonotypes with MiXCR, one entry per CDR3 protein. The sample shows hundreds of thousands of distinct CDR3 sequences, around 31% of them seen only once. Points on this clonotype: Its antigen is not known.

The chain combines TRBV15 with TRBJ2-7; D call uncertain. The sequencing here drew on cultured PBMCs, taken from culture after CMV antigen stimulation. This clonotype was obtained from a human donor in good health (CMV status not recorded). Some clones in this sample may be carry-over from other donors' samples. In nucleotides, the CDR3 is TGTGCCACCAGCAGAGGCGGCGAGTACGAGCAGTACTTC. The encoded protein is CATSRGGEYEQYF.